These 9 T cell receptor beta chains came from one sample sequenced in a study of cytomegalovirus exposure and HLA in healthy donors. Some clones are missing from TCRdb's copy, which holds only in-frame ones; the method was immunoSEQ multiplex PCR. The profile shows under 85,000 clones, about 91% of them singletons. The specimen was PBMCs. These receptors came from a young man in good health and CMV-seropositive.

The V gene is TRBV6-1, the J gene TRBJ1-5; D might be TRBD1 (6 bases). This CDR3 is built from 13 residues. Trimming cost V 8 bases and J 4 bases, with 12 bases left between them. From germline, CDR1 is MNHNS and CDR2 SASEGT. The CDR3 is CASAGAQNQPQHF. The CDR3 nucleotides read TGTGCCAGCGCGGGGGCCCAAAATCAGCCCCAGCATTTT.

The sample holds a few counts of this clone. V usage is TRBV5-4 and J usage is TRBJ2-7, with 10 bases identical to TRBD2. Germline V lookup: CDR1 SGHNT, CDR2 YYREEE (reference sequence). The junction had 6 bases not matched to a gene; V was cut back by 1 base and J by 5 bases. The CDR3 consists of 15 residues. CDR3 protein: CASSLPSGSSNEQYF. The CDR3 region has the DNA TGTGCCAGCAGCTTGCCTAGCGGGAGTAGCAACGAGCAGTACTTC.

The rearrangement uses TRBV14 and TRBJ2-7; TRBD1 matches 7 bases. The junction had 3 bases not matched to a gene; V was cut back by 1 base and J by 3 bases. The CDR3 loop spans 14 amino acids. Germline assignment: CDR1 SGHDN and CDR2 FVKESK. The CDR3 loop is CASSQVGQRYEQYF. As DNA, the CDR3 is TGTGCCAGCAGCCAAGTGGGACAGCGCTACGAGCAGTACTTC.

This sequence joins TRBV11-2 and TRBJ2-5, with D unclear. V was shortened by 0 bases and J by 8 bases, with 7 bases between the two germline ends. The CDR3 covers 12 residues. The germline V gene has CDR1 SGHAT and CDR2 FQNNGV. Written as DNA, the CDR3 is TGTGCCAGCAGCTTAGATGTCTACACCCAGTACTTC. This codes for CASSLDVYTQYF.

The CDR3 DNA reads as TGTGCCAGCAGTTTAGGACAGGAAAACTACGAGCAGTACTTC. Encoded protein: CASSLGQENYEQYF. The chain recombines TRBV28 with TRBJ2-7; 7 bases map to TRBD1. J was trimmed by 3 bases and V by 2 bases; bases with no gene match: 4. Germline CDR1 and CDR2: MDHEN and SYDVKM. The CDR3 sequence is 14 residues long.

The V gene is TRBV19, the J gene TRBJ1-2; D is possibly TRBD1 (5 bases). The CDR3 has 14 residues. Germline lookup yields CDR1 LNHDA and CDR2 SQIVND (reference sequence). Trimming shortened V by 8 bases and J by 0 bases, and 13 bases separated the two germline ends. DNA for the CDR3: TGTGCCAGTGCGACAGCGTATACTAACTATGGCTACACCTTC. This encodes CASATAYTNYGYTF.

A note on this clone: At one of its ends the junction is not consistent with the germline gene, which may arise from a read error. This sequence joins TRBV28 and TRBJ2-1; D perhaps matches TRBD2 (5 bases). The CDR3 runs 12 residues. The germline V gene encodes CDR1 MDHEN and CDR2 SYDVKM. DNA of the CDR3: TGTGCCAGCAGTTTAAGGCGCGGCGCCGGGGTCTTC. Translated: CASSLRRGAGVF.

A remark on this clone: One end of the junction does not line up with germline, which may come from a read error. This chain uses TRBV11-2 with TRBJ2-2; D might be TRBD2 (5 bases). Germline V CDR1 and CDR2: SGHAT, FQNNGV. The CDR3 loop spans 13 amino acids. The chain's CDR3 is CASSLYSAGELLF. The DNA for the CDR3 is TGTGCCAGCAGCTTATATTCCGCCGGGGAGCTGCTTTTT.

V usage is TRBV5-5 and J usage is TRBJ2-3; D unclear. The CDR3 totals 14 residues. V was trimmed by 4 bases and J by 2 bases, leaving 11 bases between them. In germline, CDR1 is SGHKS, CDR2 YYEKEE (reference sequence). The CDR3 loop is CASSPYRATDTQYF. The CDR3, as DNA: TGTGCCAGCAGCCCCTACCGAGCCACAGATACGCAGTATTTT. Full variable domain (missing parts from reference TRBV5-5 and TRBJ2-3): DAGVTQSPTHLIKTRGQQVTLRCSPISGHKSVSWYQQVLGQGPQFIFQYYEKEERGRGNFPDRFSARQFPNYSSELNVNALLLGDSALYLCASSPYRATDTQYFGPGTRLTVL.